The rows below give T cell receptor beta chains drawn from one sample of a study of beta chain features in type 1 diabetes. The assay was immunoSEQ multiplex PCR, and TCRdb's table has in-frame clones only and misses some. The sample lists 400,000 or so clones, roughly 13% seen once, with about 0.01% in the top ten. The material sequenced was naive CD4+ T cells from blood. These receptors came from a woman aged 18 to 35 with type 1 diabetes. Both conserved end residues are part of each CDR3. The D gene is left open where the match is weak. Expanded clones get a size class; other rows say once, few or many, or leave the size out.

J gene: TRBJ2-4
clone size: .
D gene: TRBD1
V gene: TRBV5-1
CDR3 protein: CASSTGTGGEPVKNF
CDR3 DNA: TGCGCCAGCAGCACCGGGACAGGGGGCGAGCCAGTTAAGAACTTC

J gene: TRBJ2-6
clone size: .
D gene: .
V gene: TRBV4-2
CDR3 protein: CASSQDRVSGANVLTF
CDR3 DNA: TGTGCCAGCAGCCAAGACAGGGTCTCTGGGGCCAACGTCCTGACTTTC

J gene: TRBJ2-5
clone size: few
D gene: TRBD2
V gene: TRBV29-1
CDR3 protein: CSAGTSGAQETQYF
CDR3 DNA: TGCAGCGCCGGGACTAGCGGGGCCCAAGAGACCCAGTACTTC

J gene: TRBJ1-6
clone size: .
D gene: .
V gene: TRBV29-1
CDR3 protein: CSVKEGSYNSPLHF
CDR3 DNA: TGCAGCGTTAAGGAGGGTTCCTATAATTCACCCCTCCACTTT

J gene: TRBJ2-5
clone size: few
D gene: TRBD2
V gene: TRBV9
CDR3 protein: CASSVEQGGVETQYF
CDR3 DNA: TGTGCCAGCAGCGTAGAGCAGGGAGGGGTCGAGACCCAGTACTTC

J gene: TRBJ2-1
clone size: few
D gene: TRBD2
V gene: TRBV28
CDR3 protein: CASSLWTSGRGHEQFF
CDR3 DNA: TGTGCCAGCAGTTTATGGACTAGCGGGAGGGGCCATGAGCAGTTCTTC

J gene: TRBJ2-2
clone size: .
D gene: TRBD1
V gene: TRBV4-3
CDR3 protein: CASSQEDRDTGELFF
CDR3 DNA: TGCGCCAGCAGCCAAGAGGACAGGGACACCGGGGAGCTGTTTTTT

J gene: TRBJ2-7
clone size: .
D gene: TRBD1
V gene: TRBV4-3
CDR3 protein: CASSGATGGSYEQYF
CDR3 DNA: TGCGCCAGCAGCGGTGCCACAGGGGGTTCCTACGAGCAGTACTTC

J gene: TRBJ2-1
clone size: few
D gene: TRBD2
V gene: TRBV18
CDR3 protein: CASSSAGGHNEQFF
CDR3 DNA: TGTGCCAGCTCTTCAGCGGGGGGCCACAATGAGCAGTTCTTC

J gene: TRBJ2-7
clone size: few
D gene: .
V gene: TRBV11-2
CDR3 protein: CASRGPGQAYEQYF
CDR3 DNA: TGTGCCAGCAGGGGTCCGGGACAAGCCTACGAGCAGTACTTC

J gene: TRBJ2-7
clone size: few
D gene: .
V gene: TRBV18
CDR3 protein: CASSPGYEQYF
CDR3 DNA: TGTGCCAGCTCACCCGGGTACGAGCAGTACTTC

J gene: TRBJ1-1
clone size: few
D gene: .
V gene: TRBV5-1
CDR3 protein: CASSLAGENTEAFF
CDR3 DNA: TGCGCCAGCAGCTTGGCAGGTGAAAACACTGAAGCTTTCTTT

J gene: TRBJ2-6
clone size: few
D gene: TRBD2
V gene: TRBV5-4
CDR3 protein: CASSWGLAAGANVLTF
CDR3 DNA: TGTGCCAGCAGCTGGGGACTAGCGGCCGGGGCCAACGTCCTGACTTTC

J gene: TRBJ1-5
clone size: .
D gene: .
V gene: TRBV5-1
CDR3 protein: CASSFSGDQPQHF
CDR3 DNA: TGCGCCAGCAGCTTTTCGGGGGATCAGCCCCAGCATTTT

J gene: TRBJ2-5
clone size: few
D gene: TRBD2
V gene: TRBV9
CDR3 protein: CASSVERGGRETQYF
CDR3 DNA: TGTGCCAGCAGCGTAGAACGGGGGGGTCGAGAGACCCAGTACTTC

J gene: TRBJ2-3
clone size: .
D gene: TRBD2
V gene: TRBV7-9
CDR3 protein: CASSKTSGRSDTQYF
CDR3 DNA: TGTGCCAGCAGCAAGACTAGCGGGAGGTCTGATACGCAGTATTTT

J gene: TRBJ2-2
clone size: .
D gene: TRBD2
V gene: TRBV2
CDR3 protein: CASSPSGPTGELFF
CDR3 DNA: TGTGCCAGCAGTCCTAGCGGGCCTACCGGGGAGCTGTTTTTT

J gene: TRBJ2-1
clone size: .
D gene: TRBD2
V gene: TRBV6-4
CDR3 protein: CASSILAGNEQFF
CDR3 DNA: TGTGCCAGCAGTATCCTAGCGGGGAATGAGCAGTTCTTC

J gene: TRBJ1-1
clone size: few
D gene: .
V gene: TRBV30
CDR3 protein: CAWSTGGTEAFF
CDR3 DNA: TGTGCCTGGAGTACTGGAGGCACTGAAGCTTTCTTT